The sequence of this TCR beta chain was determined in a study of OX40 agonist ivuxolimab in advanced cancers. On the study more broadly: The study enrolled dose-escalation patients with hepatocellular carcinoma, melanoma, renal cell or head and neck cancer.

As regards this clone: Its specificity is unknown.

Produced via immunoSEQ multiplex PCR; TCRdb's table is partial and in-frame only. This table holds about 72,000 clones, about 85% found once. Sampling times: baseline, cycle 4 day 1, cycle 7 day 1. Germline CDR1 reads DFQATT; CDR2 reads SNEGSKA (reference sequence). The CDR3 sequence is 10 residues long. V dropped 5 bases and J dropped 7 bases, with 9 bases sitting between them. Findings of the study overall: People who partly responded at 0.1-3.0 mg/kg had some of the least clonal expansion seen. CD8+ T cells were the subset that, on average, had more expanded clones than CD4+.

The specimen comprised CD4+ or CD8+ T cells sorted from blood, sampled in a trial of the OX40 agonist ivuxolimab. The TCR originated in an adult with an advanced solid tumor such as melanoma, head and neck, liver or kidney cancer. This sequence joins TRBV20-1 and TRBJ2-7; D not resolved. CDR3 in DNA: TGCAGTGCTCCTATCCAGGAGCAGTACTTC. It is translated as CSAPIQEQYF.